Presented here are 6 T cell receptor beta chains from one specimen sequenced in a study of blood T cell repertoires in COVID-19. Measured with immunoSEQ multiplex PCR; TCRdb has only the in-frame clones, and not every one. The top ten clones hold more than 0.7% of a sample with 450,000 or so clones, roughly 90% of them seen once. Sequenced input: peripheral blood. These receptors all stem from a man in his late teens or twenties with COVID-19, enrolled during active disease.

The V gene is TRBV29-1, the J gene TRBJ1-2; D unclear. Trimming stripped 4 bases from V and 1 base from J, with 7 bases between. The CDR3 spans 12 residues. CDR1 is SQVTM, CDR2 ANQGSEA, per germline. The CDR3 DNA follows: TGCAGCGTTGGACACTTTAACTATGGCTACACCTTC. Translated, it gives CSVGHFNYGYTF.

The chain is built from TRBV4-2 and TRBJ2-7, with 12 bases identical to TRBD1. This CDR3 contains 16 residues. Germline V CDR1 and CDR2: LGHNA, YNFKEQ. J lost 4 bases, V lost 1 base, and 5 bases had no gene match. CDR3 sequence (DNA): TGTGCCAGCAGCCAAGTGGGACAGGGGGCTGGATACGAGCAGTACTTC. The encoded protein is CASSQVGQGAGYEQYF.

The V gene is TRBV5-5, the J gene TRBJ2-7; possible D gene TRBD1, 6 bases. This CDR3 contains 14 residues. V was cut by 2 bases and J by 1 base, with 10 bases left in between. The germline CDR1 and CDR2 sequences are SGHKS and YYEKEE (reference sequence). The CDR3 coding sequence is TGTGCCAGCAGCTTACGGGACAATTCCTACGAGCAGTACTTC. Translated: CASSLRDNSYEQYF.

V and J are TRBV6-6 and TRBJ2-7; 8 positions agree with TRBD1. Germline-derived CDR1 and CDR2 are MNHNY and SVGAGI (reference sequence). Trimming removed 5 bases from V and 1 base from J; junction bases left unmatched: 4. CDR3 length equals 14 residues. CDR3 bases: TGTGCCAGCAGTCCCGGACAGGGTTCCTACGAGCAGTACTTC. This encodes CASSPGQGSYEQYF.

The V gene is TRBV7-3, the J gene TRBJ2-7, with 9 bases fitting TRBD2. V lost 2 bases and J lost 4; bases outside the gene matches: 3. This CDR3 comprises 14 residues. Germline lookup yields CDR1 SGHTA and CDR2 FQGTGA. The CDR3 nucleotides are TGTGCCAGCAGCTTACCTAGCGGGGCTTACGAGCAGTACTTC. Amino acid sequence: CASSLPSGAYEQYF.

The genes are TRBV7-8 and TRBJ1-1; 9 bases align to TRBD1. This CDR3 comprises 14 residues. Germline CDR1 and CDR2: SGHVS and FQNEAQ. Trimming at V came to 6 bases and at J to 4 bases, leaving 6 bases not matched to a gene. CDR3 loop: CASRQTTGGTEAFF. The DNA for the CDR3 is TGTGCCAGCAGACAAACGACAGGGGGCACTGAAGCTTTCTTT.